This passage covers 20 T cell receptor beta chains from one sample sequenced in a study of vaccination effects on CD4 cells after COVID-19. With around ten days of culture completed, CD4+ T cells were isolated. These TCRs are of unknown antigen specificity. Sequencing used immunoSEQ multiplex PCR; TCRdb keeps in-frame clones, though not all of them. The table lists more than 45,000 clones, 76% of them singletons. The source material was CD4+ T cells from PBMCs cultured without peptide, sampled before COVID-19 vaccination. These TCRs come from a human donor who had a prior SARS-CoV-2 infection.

In DNA, the CDR3 is TGTGCCAGCAGCTGGGAGCTAGCGGACACAGATACGCAGTATTTT. Translating it yields CASSWELADTDTQYF. The chain employs TRBV7-2 and TRBJ2-3; TRBD2 matches 7 bases. J was trimmed by 2 bases and V by 4 bases; bases with no gene match: 6. CDR3 length: 15 residues. Per germline, CDR1 SGHTA and CDR2 FQGNSA.

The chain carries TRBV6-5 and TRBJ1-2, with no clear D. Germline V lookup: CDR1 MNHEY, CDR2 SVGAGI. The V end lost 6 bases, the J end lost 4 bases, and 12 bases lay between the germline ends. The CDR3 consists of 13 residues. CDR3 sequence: CASREVIFYGYTF. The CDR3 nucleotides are TGTGCCAGCAGGGAGGTGATCTTCTATGGCTACACCTTC.

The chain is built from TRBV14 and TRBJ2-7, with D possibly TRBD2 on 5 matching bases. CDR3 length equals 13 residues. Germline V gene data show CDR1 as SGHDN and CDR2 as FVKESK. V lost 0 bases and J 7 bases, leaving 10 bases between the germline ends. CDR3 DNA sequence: TGTGCCAGCAGCCAAGATCCCGAGGGAGAGCAGTACTTC. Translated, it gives CASSQDPEGEQYF.

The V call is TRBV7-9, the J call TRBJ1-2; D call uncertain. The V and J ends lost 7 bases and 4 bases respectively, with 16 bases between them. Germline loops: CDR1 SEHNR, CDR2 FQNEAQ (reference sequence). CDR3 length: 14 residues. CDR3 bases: TGTGCCAGCACCCAAAGGGCAGACCTCTATGGCTACACCTTC. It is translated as CASTQRADLYGYTF.

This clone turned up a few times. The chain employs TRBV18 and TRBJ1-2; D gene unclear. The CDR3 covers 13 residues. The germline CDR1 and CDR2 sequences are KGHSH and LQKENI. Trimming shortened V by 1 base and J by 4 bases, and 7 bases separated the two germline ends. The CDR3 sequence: CASSPQDAYGYTF. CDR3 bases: TGTGCCAGCTCACCACAGGATGCCTATGGCTACACCTTC.

The CDR3 coding sequence is TGTGCCAGCAGCGTAGGACCGACTTCCTACGAGCAGTACTTC. The encoded protein is CASSVGPTSYEQYF. V gene TRBV9 combines with J gene TRBJ2-7; D gene unclear. The V end was cut by 0 bases, the J end by 1 base, with 8 bases between. The CDR3 length is 14 residues. The germline gives CDR1 SGDLS, CDR2 YYNGEE. The variable domain in full, completed from reference TRBV9 and TRBJ2-7, reads DSGVTQTPKHLITATGQRVTLRCSPRSGDLSVYWYQQSLDQGLQFLIQYYNGEERAKGNILERFSAQQFPDLHSELNLSSLELGDSALYFCASSVGPTSYEQYFGPGTRLTVT.

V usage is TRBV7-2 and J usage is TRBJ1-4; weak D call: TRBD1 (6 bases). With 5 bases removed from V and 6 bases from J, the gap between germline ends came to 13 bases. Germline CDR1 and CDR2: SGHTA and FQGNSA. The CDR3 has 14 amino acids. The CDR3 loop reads CASSADRWDEKLFF. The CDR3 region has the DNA TGTGCCAGCAGCGCGGACAGATGGGATGAAAAACTGTTTTTT.

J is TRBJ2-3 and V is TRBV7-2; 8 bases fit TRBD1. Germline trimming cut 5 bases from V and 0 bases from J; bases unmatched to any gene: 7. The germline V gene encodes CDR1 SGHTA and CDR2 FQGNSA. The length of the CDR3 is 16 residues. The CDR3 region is CASSQYGQGSTDTQYF. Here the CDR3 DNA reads TGTGCCAGCAGCCAATACGGACAGGGAAGCACAGATACGCAGTATTTT.

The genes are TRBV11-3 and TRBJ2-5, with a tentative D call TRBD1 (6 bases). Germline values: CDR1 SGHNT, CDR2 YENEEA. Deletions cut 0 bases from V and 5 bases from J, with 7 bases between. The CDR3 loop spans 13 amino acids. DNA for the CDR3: TGTGCCAGCAGCTTAGACCAGGGGGAGACCCAGTACTTC. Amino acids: CASSLDQGETQYF. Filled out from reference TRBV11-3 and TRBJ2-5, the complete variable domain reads EAGVVQSPRYKIIEKKQPVAFWCNPISGHNTLYWYLQNLGQGPELLIRYENEEAVDDSQLPKDRFSAERLKGVDSTLKIQPAELGDSAVYLCASSLDQGETQYFGPGTRLLVL.

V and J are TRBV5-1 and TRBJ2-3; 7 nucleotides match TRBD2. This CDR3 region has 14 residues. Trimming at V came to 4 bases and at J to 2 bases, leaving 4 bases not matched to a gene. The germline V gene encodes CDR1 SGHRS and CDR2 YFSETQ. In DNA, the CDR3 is TGCGCCAGCAGCCGGGGGGAATTCACAGATACGCAGTATTTT. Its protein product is CASSRGEFTDTQYF. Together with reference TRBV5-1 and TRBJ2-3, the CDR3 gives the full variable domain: KAGVTQTPRYLIKTRGQQVTLSCSPISGHRSVSWYQQTPGQGLQFLFEYFSETQRNKGNFPGRFSGRQFSNSRSEMNVSTLELGDSALYLCASSRGEFTDTQYFGPGTRLTVL.

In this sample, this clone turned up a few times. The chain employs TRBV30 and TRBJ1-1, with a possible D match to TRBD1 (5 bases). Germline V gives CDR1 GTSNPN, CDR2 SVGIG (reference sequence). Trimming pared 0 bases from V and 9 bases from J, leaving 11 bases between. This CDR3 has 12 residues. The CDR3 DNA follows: TGTGCCTGGAGTGTAGTGTACAGGCAAGCTTTCTTT. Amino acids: CAWSVVYRQAFF.

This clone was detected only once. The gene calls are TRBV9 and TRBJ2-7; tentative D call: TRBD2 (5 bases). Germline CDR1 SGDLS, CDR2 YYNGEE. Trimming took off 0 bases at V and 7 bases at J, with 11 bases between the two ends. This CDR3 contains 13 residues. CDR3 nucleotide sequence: TGTGCCAGCAGCGTAGTTTCCGGCGGGGAGCAGTACTTC. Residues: CASSVVSGGEQYF.

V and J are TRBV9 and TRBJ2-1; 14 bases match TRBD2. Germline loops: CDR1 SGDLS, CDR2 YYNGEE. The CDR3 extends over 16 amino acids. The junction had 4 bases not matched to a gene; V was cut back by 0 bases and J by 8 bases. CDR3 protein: CASSVAGTSGSYEQFF. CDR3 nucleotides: TGTGCCAGCAGCGTAGCCGGGACTAGCGGGAGCTATGAGCAGTTCTTC. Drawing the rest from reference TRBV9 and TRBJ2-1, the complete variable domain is DSGVTQTPKHLITATGQRVTLRCSPRSGDLSVYWYQQSLDQGLQFLIQYYNGEERAKGNILERFSAQQFPDLHSELNLSSLELGDSALYFCASSVAGTSGSYEQFFGPGTRLTVL.

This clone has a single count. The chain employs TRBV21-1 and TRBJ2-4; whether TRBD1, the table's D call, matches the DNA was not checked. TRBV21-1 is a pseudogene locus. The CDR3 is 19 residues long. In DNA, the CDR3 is TGTGCCAGCAGCAAAGTTTCGACAGGGGGTGTACGGACCAAAAACATTCAGTACTTC. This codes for CASSKVSTGGVRTKNIQYF.

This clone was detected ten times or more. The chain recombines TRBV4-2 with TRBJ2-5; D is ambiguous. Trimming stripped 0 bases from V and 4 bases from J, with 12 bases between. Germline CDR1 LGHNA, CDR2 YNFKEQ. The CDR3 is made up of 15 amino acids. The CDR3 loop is CASSQDLGKGETQYF. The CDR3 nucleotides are TGTGCCAGCAGCCAAGATTTAGGGAAGGGAGAGACCCAGTACTTC.

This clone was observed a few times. CDR3 residues: CASSWTSGVTYEQYF. As DNA, the CDR3 is TGTGCCAGCAGCTGGACTAGCGGGGTGACCTACGAGCAGTACTTC. V gene TRBV11-2 combines with J gene TRBJ2-7, with 12 bases identical to TRBD2. The CDR3 runs 15 residues. The trim removed 4 bases at V and 2 bases at J, leaving 3 bases unmatched. CDR1 SGHAT and CDR2 FQNNGV come from the germline V gene.

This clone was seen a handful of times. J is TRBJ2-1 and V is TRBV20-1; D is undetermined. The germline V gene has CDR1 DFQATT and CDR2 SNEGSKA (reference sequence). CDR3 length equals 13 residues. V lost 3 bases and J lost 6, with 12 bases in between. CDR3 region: CSASRGLGNEQFF. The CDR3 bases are TGCAGTGCTAGTCGCGGTCTCGGCAATGAGCAGTTCTTC.

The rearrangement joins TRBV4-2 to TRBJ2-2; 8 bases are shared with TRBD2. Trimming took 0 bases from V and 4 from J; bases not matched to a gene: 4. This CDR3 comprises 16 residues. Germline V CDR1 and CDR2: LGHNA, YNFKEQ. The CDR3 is CASSQDHTSGTGELFF. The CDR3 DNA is TGTGCCAGCAGCCAAGATCACACTAGCGGCACCGGGGAGCTGTTTTTT.

CDR3 sequence: CASRPRRGSNQPQHF. DNA for the CDR3: TGTGCCAGCCGTCCCCGGCGCGGGAGCAATCAGCCCCAGCATTTT. This chain connects TRBV27 to TRBJ1-5; D is uncertain. CDR1 and CDR2 (germline): MNHEY, SMNVEV (reference sequence). The CDR3 has 15 amino acids. The V end was cut by 8 bases, the J end by 1 base, with 15 bases between.

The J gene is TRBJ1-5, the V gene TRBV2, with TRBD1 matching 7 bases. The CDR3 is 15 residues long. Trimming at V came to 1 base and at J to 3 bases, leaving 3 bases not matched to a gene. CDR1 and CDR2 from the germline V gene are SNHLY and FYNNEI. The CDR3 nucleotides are TGTGCCAGCAGTGAAGAGGGGGCCCCCAATCAGCCCCAGCATTTT. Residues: CASSEEGAPNQPQHF.